The source of this TCR beta chain is a study of shared clonotypes between healthy human individuals. The V and J ends lost 5 bases and 4 bases, in that order; junction bases with no gene match: 13. This CDR3 has 16 amino acids. Looked up from germline, CDR1 is MNHEY and CDR2 is SMNVEV (reference sequence). Assay used: immunoSEQ multiplex PCR; TCRdb lists only in-frame clones, some missing. There are 300,000 to 400,000 clones in the sample; roughly 91% occur only once, and 15% to 20% lies in the top ten. The donors were adults (healthy and HIV-negative) with no recent acute infections or vaccinations. Each donor was a Caucasian adult residing in Nashville, Tennessee.

Material for sequencing was memory CD8+ T cells sorted from blood. Indicated subset: CD45RO+ cells pooled with CCR7-negative TemRA cells. The sequence was obtained from a man younger than 35 in good health. The chain couples TRBV27 to TRBJ2-7; 8 bases are shared with TRBD1. This chain's CDR3 is CASSPGWGQELYEQYF. The CDR3 nucleotides are TGTGCCAGCAGTCCTGGTTGGGGACAGGAACTTTACGAGCAGTACTTC.